Presented here are 2 T cell receptor beta chains from one specimen sequenced in a study of tissue T cells after allogeneic stem cell transplantation (dated by TCRdb to between 2021 and 2024). Reading the label with the study, this specimen's time point is: mouse harvest day 14 after allogeneic transplant. Each mouse graft consisted of 10^7 T-cell-depleted bone marrow cells plus 10^6 splenic CD5+ T cells and was given by tail vein injection. The library relied on the immunoSEQ multiplex PCR assay. Imported from immuneACCESS, the table was reduced by TCRdb to in-frame sequences with V and J called. These copies leave out some clones; in studies compared against another copy, an unresolved V gene accounts for under half, and the cause of the remainder is not known. For this sample there are about 4,500 clones; 45% to 55% appear just once. The top ten constitute about 16% of the sample. Sequenced: gut tissue. The origin of the receptors is a female BALB/c mouse given C57BL/6 T cells with graft-versus-host disease after an allogeneic hematopoietic cell transplant.

For this clone: Germline and genes here are mouse. The sequence runs out 1 residue before the end of the CDR3; the remainder is reconstructed from the germline J gene. The genes are TRBV12-2 and TRBJ2-5; D is uncertain. The CDR3 extends over 12 amino acids. Germline V gives CDR1 SGHLS, CDR2 HYDKME. Between the trimmed V and J ends, which lost 0 bases and 2 bases, there was a span of 2 bases. The CDR3 bases that were read are TGTGCCAGCTCTCTCGGCCAAGACACCCAGTAC. The encoded protein is CASSLGQDTQY. The full CDR3 is CASSLGQDTQYF.

This clone was detected a few times. Here the gene names and germline are mouse. The read ends 1 residue before the CDR3 terminus; that terminus is restored from the germline J gene. V gene TRBV3 combines with J gene TRBJ1-2; D not resolved. The V and J ends lost 2 bases and 0 bases respectively, with 4 bases between them. In germline, CDR1 is SNHLY, CDR2 FYNGKV (reference sequence). This CDR3 spans 13 amino acids. The CDR3 loop reads CASSLRANSDYTF. The CDR3 DNA, read in part, is TGTGCCAGCAGCTTACGAGCAAACTCCGACTACACC. The full variable domain, with the rest looked up from reference TRBV3 and TRBJ1-2, is GPKVLQIPSHQIIDMGQMVTLNCDPVSNHLYFYWYKQILGQQMEFLVNFYNGKVMEKSKLFKDQFSVERPDGSYFTLKIQPTALEDSAVYFCASSLRANSDYTFGSGTRLLVI.